This T cell receptor beta chain was identified during a study of T cell changes during pregnancy in multiple sclerosis. The assay was immunoSEQ multiplex PCR, and TCRdb's table has in-frame clones only and misses some. The sample has about 70,000 clones; approximately 94% are singletons. This CDR3 has 13 residues. Trimming left V 3 bases short and J 8 bases short, with 10 bases between. Germline assignment: CDR1 SEHNR and CDR2 FQNEAQ (reference sequence). The receptor's source is a female donor with multiple sclerosis, enrolled in a pregnancy study. Sequenced here: peripheral blood, sampled in the third trimester of pregnancy. The chain employs TRBV7-9 and TRBJ1-4; D not certain. This CDR3 reads CASSFRRSEKLFF. CDR3 coding DNA: TGTGCCAGCAGCTTCCGGAGAAGCGAAAAACTGTTTTTT.